A selection of T cell receptor beta chains follows, all from one sample in a study of radiation and T cells in renal cell carcinoma. Assay: immunoSEQ multiplex PCR; the TCRdb copy retains only in-frame clones and omits some. This table holds some 120,000 clones, 75% to 90% found once. The sequenced sample was blood, obtained from a patient whose treatment included radiotherapy and nephrectomy. The receptor set was obtained from a woman in her sixties with renal cell carcinoma. Each CDR3 is given with its conserved first and last residue.

J | V | CDR3
TRBJ1-1 | TRBV5-6 | CASTIRQPNTEAFF
TRBJ1-4 | TRBV27 | CASSARVEKLFF
TRBJ2-4 | TRBV29-1 | CSVEGRRDTQNIQYF
TRBJ1-4 | TRBV18 | CASSPEGNEKLFF
TRBJ2-1 | TRBV6-1 | CASSDGISSYNEQFF
TRBJ1-1 | TRBV9 | CASSVETGQGTEAFF
TRBJ2-5 | TRBV6-1 | CASSEAWRVETQYF
TRBJ2-7 | TRBV7-7 | CASSADRGDEQYF
TRBJ1-2 | TRBV7-3 | CASSLRGDGYTF
TRBJ1-1 | TRBV18 | CASSERWNTEAFF
TRBJ1-5 | TRBV28 | CASSQTPRNNQPQHF
TRBJ2-5 | TRBV30 | CAWSRQDGETQYF
TRBJ1-3 | TRBV27 | CASSSGQGTSGNTIYF
TRBJ1-2 | TRBV18 | CASSPPGGYGYTF
TRBJ1-4 | TRBV11-2 | CASSSRRGPSEKLFF
TRBJ1-5 | TRBV2 | CASSDASKAQHF
TRBJ2-6 | TRBV7-8 | CASSKSRGPRSGANVLTF
TRBJ1-6 | TRBV7-2 | CASSPQVGGSSYNSPLHF
TRBJ1-4 | TRBV5-4 | CASSFGMGEKLFF
TRBJ1-4 | TRBV28 | CASSARTGGGEKLFF
TRBJ2-1 | TRBV27 | CASSLLASGLYNEQFF
TRBJ2-5 | TRBV5-4 | CASSLEGQAQETQYF
TRBJ2-7 | TRBV5-5 | CASSWGYEQYF
TRBJ2-5 | TRBV7-9 | CASSLASQETQYF
TRBJ2-1 | TRBV7-2 | CASSLGLSSYNEQFF
TRBJ2-3 | TRBV11-2 | CASSLNSINTQYF
TRBJ2-2 | TRBV18 | CASSPEGIGELFF
TRBJ1-2 | TRBV28 | CASSTPKWGAGGVYGYTF
TRBJ2-1 | TRBV5-1 | CASSWTGTGFNEQFF
TRBJ2-3 | TRBV7-9 | CASSSGLYTQYF
TRBJ2-1 | TRBV10-1 | CASSAGTSDYNEQFF
TRBJ1-1 | TRBV29-1 | CSVGDMVRLGEAFF
TRBJ2-7 | TRBV29-1 | CSVETGLPDEQYF
TRBJ2-1 | TRBV6-1 | CASSELRLGTLSIQFF
TRBJ1-2 | TRBV10-3 | CAISELGENYGYTF
. | TRBV9 | CASSVSPIGTSYEQYF
TRBJ1-1 | TRBV6-4 | CATTITGINTEAFF
TRBJ1-2 | TRBV11-2 | CASSTRTGEGLGYTF
TRBJ1-5 | TRBV5-1 | CASSLAVDTQPQHF
TRBJ1-1 | TRBV11-2 | CASSYLQGAGTEAFF
TRBJ2-5 | TRBV6-6 | CASSYPGSLQETQYF
TRBJ2-5 | TRBV19 | CASSIRGLAGVSGETQYF
TRBJ1-1 | TRBV2 | CASSEALVGTEAFF
TRBJ1-6 | TRBV19 | CASSIPNSPLHF
TRBJ2-5 | TRBV5-5 | CASSFGGGPGETQYF
TRBJ1-4 | TRBV7-9 | CASSYQPAHNEKLFF
TRBJ2-2 | TRBV11-2 | CASNLLTINTGELFF
TRBJ2-2 | TRBV6-6 | CASTFTGWYTGELFF
TRBJ1-2 | TRBV12-5 | CASGLLRTGYGYTF
TRBJ2-1 | TRBV6-6 | CASSTPRDAIYNEQFF
TRBJ2-5 | TRBV29-1 | CSVGMSGAGETQYF
TRBJ2-2 | TRBV7-2 | CASSLFGTGTTGELFF
TRBJ2-7 | TRBV19 | CASRDRAGSKQYF
TRBJ2-5 | TRBV6-5 | CAIGRGAGAQETQYF
TRBJ2-1 | TRBV9 | CASSVVSLAGYNEQFF